A selection of T cell receptor beta chains follows, all from one sample in a study of blood T cell repertoires in COVID-19. Profiling relied on immunoSEQ multiplex PCR, and the TCRdb table lists in-frame clones only, not all of them. The table has 75,000 to 95,000 clones, around two thirds seen once. The sample consisted of peripheral blood. These receptors were taken from a man in his 70s with COVID-19, enrolled during active disease. Both conserved end residues are part of each CDR3. D genes are given only for firm matches. For some rows the clone size is stated as once, few or many, or as a class when expanded; others skip it.

cdr3_aa: CASRRGLAENTGELFF
cdr3_nt: TGCGCCAGCAGAAGAGGACTAGCGGAGAACACCGGGGAGCTGTTTTTT
v_call: TRBV4-1
clone_size: .
d_call: TRBD2
cdr3_length: 16
j_call: TRBJ2-2

cdr3_aa: CASSYSRLRQAAASNQPQHF
cdr3_nt: TGTGCCAGCAGTTACTCGAGACTCCGACAGGCGGCGGCTAGCAATCAGCCCCAGCATTTT
v_call: TRBV6-2/TRBV6-3
clone_size: .
d_call: .
cdr3_length: 20
j_call: TRBJ1-5

cdr3_aa: CASSLAARGYTF
cdr3_nt: TGTGCCAGCAGCTTAGCCGCCCGGGGTTACACCTTC
v_call: TRBV13
clone_size: .
d_call: .
cdr3_length: 12
j_call: TRBJ1-2

cdr3_aa: CASSLDRGPYNEQFF
cdr3_nt: TGTGCCAGCAGCCTGGACAGGGGTCCCTACAATGAGCAGTTCTTC
v_call: TRBV5-4
clone_size: few
d_call: TRBD1
cdr3_length: 15
j_call: TRBJ2-1

cdr3_aa: CASSQEAYVQDEQYF
cdr3_nt: TGTGCCAGCAGCCAAGAGGCCTACGTGCAGGACGAGCAGTACTTC
v_call: TRBV3-1/TRBV3-2
clone_size: once
d_call: .
cdr3_length: 15
j_call: TRBJ2-7

cdr3_aa: CASTGRGWGTGELFF
cdr3_nt: TGTGCCAGTACAGGGCGCGGATGGGGAACCGGGGAGCTGTTTTTT
v_call: TRBV9
clone_size: .
d_call: .
cdr3_length: 15
j_call: TRBJ2-2

cdr3_aa: CASSLATGELFF
cdr3_nt: TGTGCCAGCAGTCTGGCCACCGGGGAGCTGTTTTTT
v_call: TRBV28
clone_size: .
d_call: .
cdr3_length: 12
j_call: TRBJ2-2

cdr3_aa: CAWSTRLLGEKLFF
cdr3_nt: TGTGCCTGGAGCACAAGACTCCTTGGGGAAAAACTGTTTTTT
v_call: TRBV30
clone_size: .
d_call: .
cdr3_length: 14
j_call: TRBJ1-4

cdr3_aa: CASSQDRLAGGHYNEQFF
cdr3_nt: TGTGCCAGCAGCCAAGATAGGCTAGCGGGAGGACACTACAATGAGCAGTTCTTC
v_call: TRBV14
clone_size: .
d_call: TRBD2
cdr3_length: 18
j_call: TRBJ2-1

cdr3_aa: CATSRDSAGANVLTF
cdr3_nt: TGTGCCACCTCCCGAGACAGCGCTGGGGCCAACGTCCTGACTTTC
v_call: TRBV6-4
clone_size: .
d_call: .
cdr3_length: 15
j_call: TRBJ2-6

cdr3_aa: CSVTRDRSGYEQYF
cdr3_nt: TGCAGCGTTACTCGGGACAGGTCAGGCTACGAGCAGTACTTC
v_call: TRBV29-1
clone_size: .
d_call: TRBD1
cdr3_length: 14
j_call: TRBJ2-7

cdr3_aa: CASSLGRNQPQHF
cdr3_nt: TGTGCCAGCAGTTTAGGGCGCAATCAGCCCCAGCATTTT
v_call: TRBV27
clone_size: many
d_call: .
cdr3_length: 13
j_call: TRBJ1-5

cdr3_aa: CASSQALAGVSETQYF
cdr3_nt: TGTGCCAGCAGCCAAGCCTTAGCGGGAGTATCAGAGACCCAGTACTTC
v_call: TRBV14
clone_size: few
d_call: TRBD2
cdr3_length: 16
j_call: TRBJ2-5

cdr3_aa: CASSQVLEGGANEQFF
cdr3_nt: TGCGCCAGCAGCCAAGTATTGGAGGGAGGTGCCAATGAGCAGTTCTTC
v_call: TRBV4-3
clone_size: once
d_call: .
cdr3_length: 16
j_call: TRBJ2-1

cdr3_aa: CASSPRWRLAGGRGEQYF
cdr3_nt: TGTGCCAGCAGCCCCCGGTGGAGACTAGCGGGGGGACGGGGGGAGCAGTACTTC
v_call: TRBV7-2
clone_size: .
d_call: TRBD2
cdr3_length: 18
j_call: TRBJ2-7

cdr3_aa: CASSPTSTGELFF
cdr3_nt: TGTGCCAGCTCACCAACGAGTACCGGGGAGCTGTTTTTT
v_call: TRBV18
clone_size: few
d_call: .
cdr3_length: 13
j_call: TRBJ2-2

cdr3_aa: CASSSGGRGTQYF
cdr3_nt: TGCGCCAGCAGCTCCGGGGGGAGAGGTACGCAGTATTTT
v_call: TRBV5-1
clone_size: .
d_call: TRBD2
cdr3_length: 13
j_call: TRBJ2-3

cdr3_aa: CASSPDSNYGYTF
cdr3_nt: TGTGCCAGCAGCCCAGACAGTAACTATGGCTACACCTTC
v_call: TRBV7-3
clone_size: .
d_call: .
cdr3_length: 13
j_call: TRBJ1-2

cdr3_aa: CSARGPYGYTF
cdr3_nt: TGCAGTGCCCGTGGCCCCTATGGCTACACCTTC
v_call: TRBV20-1
clone_size: .
d_call: .
cdr3_length: 11
j_call: TRBJ1-2

cdr3_aa: CASSRTSGSSYEQYF
cdr3_nt: TGTGCCAGCAGCCGGACTAGCGGCAGCTCCTACGAGCAGTACTTC
v_call: TRBV5-6
clone_size: many
d_call: TRBD2
cdr3_length: 15
j_call: TRBJ2-7

cdr3_aa: CASRLGLSGSSYEQFF
cdr3_nt: TGTGCCAGCAGGCTGGGCCTTAGCGGGAGTAGCTATGAGCAGTTCTTC
v_call: TRBV2
clone_size: .
d_call: TRBD2
cdr3_length: 16
j_call: TRBJ2-1

cdr3_aa: CASSQESGEQYF
cdr3_nt: TGTGCCAGCAGCCAAGAATCGGGCGAGCAGTACTTC
v_call: TRBV3-1/TRBV3-2
clone_size: .
d_call: .
cdr3_length: 12
j_call: TRBJ2-7

cdr3_aa: CASSLFFRGGNEQFF
cdr3_nt: TGTGCCAGCAGCTTATTTTTCAGGGGAGGGAATGAGCAGTTCTTC
v_call: TRBV7-2
clone_size: .
d_call: .
cdr3_length: 15
j_call: TRBJ2-1

cdr3_aa: CASSPGTSGKGQETQYF
cdr3_nt: TGTGCCAGCAGCCCTGGGACTAGCGGGAAGGGCCAAGAGACCCAGTACTTC
v_call: TRBV7-9
clone_size: .
d_call: TRBD2
cdr3_length: 17
j_call: TRBJ2-5

cdr3_aa: CASSEEAGGGETQYF
cdr3_nt: TGTGCCAGCAGTGAAGAAGCGGGCGGAGGAGAAACGCAGTATTTT
v_call: TRBV2
clone_size: .
d_call: .
cdr3_length: 15
j_call: TRBJ2-3

cdr3_aa: CASSIVGAGKNTGELFF
cdr3_nt: TGTGCCAGTAGTATAGTAGGGGCAGGGAAGAACACCGGGGAGCTGTTTTTT
v_call: TRBV19
clone_size: .
d_call: .
cdr3_length: 17
j_call: TRBJ2-2